This TCR beta chain derives from a study of blood T cell repertoires in COVID-19. Data came from immunoSEQ multiplex PCR; TCRdb stores just in-frame clones and leaves some out. The table includes tens of thousands of clones, around 92% detected once. The receptor was isolated from a human donor with active COVID-19. The donor label of this sample is uncertain. The sequenced sample was peripheral blood.

CDR3 amino acids: CASSVAGDNEQFF. CDR3 DNA: TGCGCCAGCAGTGTAGCGGGAGACAATGAGCAGTTCTTC. The gene calls are TRBV10-2 and TRBJ2-1; the match to TRBD2 covers 9 bases. This CDR3 contains 13 residues. CDR1 WSHSY and CDR2 SAAADI come from the germline V gene. Trimming removed 4 bases from V and 5 bases from J; junction bases left unmatched: 0.